A selection of T cell receptor beta chains follows, all from one sample in a study of T cells in Graves' hyperthyroidism and ophthalmopathy. A single record per CDR3 protein comes from TCRdb applying MiXCR to the multiplex PCR reads. The table shows a few hundred thousand distinct CDR3 sequences, with roughly 13% occurring only once. Specimen: blood. The receptors stem from a woman aged 40 to 50 with Graves' ophthalmopathy. Each CDR3 is given with its conserved first and last residue. The order of the fields is J gene, D gene, V gene, clone size, CDR3 protein, CDR3 DNA. A D gene is named only where the DNA matches it firmly. For some rows the clone size is stated as once, few or many, or as a class when expanded; others skip it.

TRBJ2-5 | NA | TRBV7-2 | many | CASSEGGRGETQYF | TGTGCCAGCAGCGAAGGGGGAAGGGGAGAGACCCAGTACTTC
TRBJ2-4 | NA | TRBV6-1 | many | CASSSGSRNIQYF | TGTGCCAGCAGCTCAGGTTCCCGGAACATTCAGTACTTC
TRBJ1-2 | NA | TRBV5-1 | many | CASSLRASYGYTF | TGCGCCAGCAGCTTAAGGGCCAGCTATGGCTACACCTTC
TRBJ2-1 | NA | TRBV2 | many | CASRRNNEQFF | TGTGCCAGCCGACGGAACAATGAGCAGTTCTTC
TRBJ2-1 | NA | TRBV14 | few | CASSLSRRQYGLDNEQFF | TGTGCCAGCAGCCTTTCGAGACGACAATACGGGCTGGACAATGAGCAGTTCTTC
TRBJ2-2 | NA | TRBV9 | NA | CASSPRAPAGELFF | TGTGCCAGCAGCCCCCGGGCCCCGGCCGGGGAGCTGTTTTTT
TRBJ2-5 | TRBD2 | TRBV7-9 | many | CASSLGASGSDETQYF | TGTGCCAGCAGCTTAGGTGCTAGCGGGAGTGATGAGACCCAGTACTTC
TRBJ2-7 | NA | TRBV7-3 | many | CASSPSAGDAPYEQYF | TGTGCCAGCAGCCCAAGCGCGGGCGACGCGCCCTACGAGCAGTACTTC
TRBJ2-7 | TRBD1 | TRBV5-1 | few | CASSFTGTEAYEQYF | TGCGCCAGCAGTTTCACCGGGACAGAGGCCTACGAGCAGTACTTC
TRBJ2-7 | NA | TRBV11-2 | many | CASSSWTINEQYF | TGTGCCAGCAGCTCCTGGACTATCAACGAGCAGTACTTC
TRBJ1-6 | NA | TRBV11-2 | NA | CASSLAAGSNSPLHF | TGTGCCAGCAGCTTAGCGGCAGGGTCTAATTCACCCCTCCACTTT
TRBJ2-5 | NA | TRBV11-2 | few | CASSRGEVALSQETQYF | TGTGCCAGCAGCCGAGGGGAAGTAGCCCTCAGCCAAGAGACCCAGTACTTC
TRBJ2-7 | NA | TRBV6-1 | many | CASSGTRYEQYF | TGTGCCAGCAGCGGGACGCGGTACGAGCAGTACTTC
TRBJ1-2 | TRBD1 | TRBV6-4 | many | CASSEVPGTGDGYTF | TGTGCCAGCAGTGAAGTCCCCGGGACAGGGGATGGCTACACCTTC
TRBJ1-2 | TRBD1 | TRBV25-1 | few | CASSDRLYGYTF | TGTGCCAGCTCGGACAGGCTCTATGGCTACACCTTC
TRBJ2-2 | NA | TRBV12-3/TRBV12-4 | NA | CASETLQEYTGELFF | TGTGCCAGCGAGACACTCCAAGAGTACACCGGGGAGCTGTTTTTT
TRBJ1-2 | TRBD1 | TRBV12-3/TRBV12-4 | many | CASSLTGLDGYTF | TGTGCCAGCAGTCTGACAGGGCTTGACGGCTACACCTTC
TRBJ2-7 | NA | TRBV11-3 | many | CASSIGGPYEQYF | TGTGCCAGCAGCATAGGGGGTCCCTACGAGCAGTACTTC
TRBJ1-4 | TRBD1 | TRBV5-1 | NA | CASSRTGGTNEKLFF | TGCGCCAGCAGCAGGACAGGGGGAACTAATGAAAAACTGTTTTTT
TRBJ2-2 | NA | TRBV7-9 | NA | CASSLVPGTGELFF | TGTGCCAGCAGCTTGGTTCCGGGTACCGGGGAGCTGTTTTTT
TRBJ2-1 | NA | TRBV20-1 | NA | CSASVGGEQFF | TGCAGTGCTAGTGTCGGGGGCGAGCAGTTCTTC
TRBJ2-5 | NA | TRBV25-1 | NA | CASSKSRGQETQYF | TGTGCCAGCAGTAAGAGTCGCGGACAAGAGACCCAGTACTTC
TRBJ2-6 | NA | TRBV7-9 | many | CASSQQATGANVLTF | TGTGCCAGCAGCCAACAAGCGACTGGGGCCAACGTCCTGACTTTC
TRBJ1-2 | TRBD1 | TRBV7-9 | few | CASRFGAGTAYGYTF | TGTGCCAGCAGGTTTGGAGCCGGGACAGCTTATGGCTACACCTTC
TRBJ1-3 | NA | TRBV28 | many | CASSVEGGSGNTIYF | TGTGCCAGTTCTGTAGAGGGTGGCTCTGGAAACACCATATATTTT
TRBJ1-6 | NA | TRBV12-3/TRBV12-4 | few | CAGSPRPYPNSPLHF | TGTGCCGGCAGTCCGAGGCCCTATCCGAATTCACCCCTCCACTTT
TRBJ2-7 | TRBD2 | TRBV7-9 | many | CASSLKTSGTGEQYF | TGTGCCAGCAGCTTAAAGACTAGCGGGACTGGCGAGCAGTACTTC
TRBJ2-2 | TRBD2 | TRBV24-1 | many | CATSDPGGDTGELFF | TGTGCCACCAGTGATCCTGGGGGGGACACCGGGGAGCTGTTTTTT
TRBJ2-7 | TRBD2 | TRBV27 | few | CASSILRGTTYEQYF | TGTGCCAGCAGTATCCTTCGGGGGACTACTTACGAGCAGTACTTC
TRBJ2-3 | NA | TRBV28 | many | CASSLYRRVIDGSTDTQYF | TGTGCCAGCAGTTTATATCGTCGGGTAATTGACGGTAGCACAGATACGCAGTATTTT
TRBJ2-3 | NA | TRBV11-2 | many | CASSLGGVLADTQYF | TGTGCCAGCAGCTTAGGGGGGGTGTTAGCAGATACGCAGTATTTT